This T cell receptor beta chain was found in a study of shared clonotypes between healthy human individuals. Across the whole study: With ages of 18 to 49, the donors were two women and a few men. A donor's plate count was three for CD4 naive and three for CD4 memory; CD8 naive had two and CD8 memory one. Study results and caveats: Sampling covered nothing but blood. Tissue TCR repertoires likely differ from those found in blood. Deeper or shallower sequencing was expected to change how clonotypes are shared among donors.

Method: immunoSEQ multiplex PCR; TCRdb's copy keeps in-frame clones and lacks some. Of millions of clones listed, just over 90% were seen once; the top ten hold over 0.12%. This clone was picked up one time. The antigen is not known. This sequence was found in a man aged 18 to 29 in good health. The sequenced sample consisted of naive CD4+ T cells sorted from blood. Subset of the sample: CD45RA+ positively selected.

The CDR3 loop reads CASSFLGRYNEQFF. In DNA, the CDR3 is TGTGCCAGCAGTTTCCTAGGGAGGTACAATGAGCAGTTCTTC. This chain uses TRBV27 with TRBJ2-1, with D perhaps TRBD2 (6 bases). The CDR3 extends over 14 amino acids. V was shortened by 3 bases and J by 4 bases, with 10 bases between the two germline ends. Germline V lookup: CDR1 MNHEY, CDR2 SMNVEV (reference sequence).